This TCR beta chain was identified during a study of blood T cell repertoires in COVID-19 (dated by TCRdb to about 2020). For the wider study: The collaborator samples originated in the United States, Italy and Spain and spanned the acute and convalescent phases of COVID-19. The prospective study material was composed of cDNA or gDNA derived from T cells, B-cell-depleted T cells, or PBMCs. Subjects who had been exposed to COVID-19, were actively infected with it, or had recovered from it provided the deeply sampled blood TCRbeta repertoires that made up the dataset. A freely available public database, intended as a resource for researchers studying the immune response to SARS-CoV-2, is where the repertoires were released. The samples were drawn from two sources: the first 160 participants of the ongoing ImmuneRACE study, and fewer than 1,500 subjects contributed by 6 global collaborators. A de-identified subject ID, COVID-19 status, age in years and sex were almost always included in the sample metadata. Where available, HLA class I and class II types were obtained from metadata supplied by the sample provider rather than from assay-based typing.

The immunoSEQ Assay, a bias-controlled multiplex PCR, was used to amplify TCRbeta CDR3 regions from genomic DNA. In the authors' own workflow: Nucleated cell counts per sample were estimated from amplification of reference gene primers within the assay. To quantify the absolute abundance of each unique TCRbeta CDR3 rearrangement, sequence reads were collapsed and filtered. For each sample, productive Simpson clonality was calculated as the square root of Simpson's diversity index over productive rearrangements. TCRdb obtained this table from immuneACCESS and retained in-frame rearrangements with V and J assigned. These tables miss some clones; where compared with another copy, unresolved V genes account for less than half of the shortfall, and the remainder is unexplained. V and J calls and clone size are given by that table; D and trimming were obtained from the DNA. The sample includes 200,000 or so clones, with around 84% observed a single time. The ten top clones hold 5% to 6.5% of the sample.

As encoded in the germline V gene, CDR1 is SGDLS while CDR2 is YYNGEE. Its CDR3 holds 12 amino acids, cysteine through phenylalanine. The sequence is cut down to CDR3 DNA, 36 bases in frame from base 1. Between the V and J ends, shortened by 0 bases and 4 bases respectively, the junction contains 4 bases. A note on this clone: Its antigen is unknown. No base qualities exist here, and no much larger clone lies one base off it.

General conclusions and limits of the study: How much clinical and demographic metadata was included differed by source and by participant, and the metadata was provided uncurated.

A second Seattle source provided samples from volunteer blood donors who had recovered from COVID-19. Collaborating institutions collected whole blood in K2EDTA tubes following their own protocols. For TCRbeta analysis, collaborators shipped samples in one of three forms: frozen whole blood, isolated PBMCs, or DNA extracted from either of those sample types. The sequence was obtained from a woman aged 60-75 years who had recovered from COVID-19. The sequence is built from TRBV9 and TRBJ1-2, with the D gene call left open. The sequencing input was peripheral blood. The base sequence is TGTGCCAGCAGCGTAGACAGCTATGGCTACACCTTC. Its translation is CASSVDSYGYTF.